The clone carrying this T cell receptor beta chain was seen only once. Its specificity is not known. The data were produced by immunoSEQ multiplex PCR, yet TCRdb's version contains in-frame clones alone and is incomplete. The table includes 110,000 or so clones, around 89% detected once. This CDR3 is built from 15 residues. The V and J ends lost 3 bases and 3 bases, in that order; junction bases with no gene match: 6. In germline, CDR1 is SGHNT, CDR2 YYREEE (reference sequence). The data derive from a study of T cell responses to AZD1222 COVID-19 vaccine. Findings and limits, study-wide: Unmutated variant regions are reportedly the target of nearly half of TCRs that are spike-specific. Most donors were white British and more were female, and clonal diversity was possibly underestimated. Repertoire sampling happened only post peak T cell response. Just a handful of AZD1222 recipients tested seropositive at baseline.

The sample was peripheral blood, taken 28 days after the second AZD1222 dose. This receptor was obtained from an adult who received the AZD1222 COVID-19 vaccine. The V and J genes are TRBV5-4 and TRBJ2-7; 10 bases are a match to TRBD1. CDR3 in amino acids: CASSSGQGLHYEQYF. The DNA of the CDR3 is TGTGCCAGCAGCTCGGGACAGGGGCTGCACTACGAGCAGTACTTC.